The entry below gives a single T cell receptor (beta chain) sequence along with its context. Its antigen is unknown. What was sequenced were expressed TCRB transcripts, since all of the isolated RNA had been reverse transcribed. Only in-frame clones appear in the TCRdb table, and some are missing; sequencing was by immunoSEQ multiplex PCR. The data contain almost 350,000 clones, roughly 8% of them seen just once; the ten biggest clones take up around 0.44%. The entry originates in a study of beta chain features in type 1 diabetes. The study, taken as a whole, reports: PCR may have favored shorter templates equally in patients and controls. When Type 1 diabetes patients were examined, their TCRB CDR3s proved moderately but significantly shorter in all four CD4+ subsets.

CDR1 is SGHAT and CDR2 is FQNNGV in the germline V gene. The CDR3 runs to 15 residues. V was pared by 5 bases and J by 1 base, with 13 bases between. Sample: central memory CD4+ T cells from blood. The V gene is TRBV11-2, the J gene TRBJ2-3; no clear D. This sequence originates from a woman younger than 30 in good health. The CDR3 is CASSESSRGTDTQYF. The CDR3 DNA sequence: TGTGCCAGCAGCGAGAGCAGTAGAGGCACAGATACGCAGTATTTT. Drawing the rest from reference TRBV11-2 and TRBJ2-3, the complete variable domain is EAGVAQSPRYKIIEKRQSVAFWCNPISGHATLYWYQQILGQGPKLLIQFQNNGVVDDSQLPKDRFSAERLKGVDSTLKIQPAKLEDSAVYLCASSESSRGTDTQYFGPGTRLTVL.